This is a list of T cell receptor beta chains from one sample in a study of OX40 agonist ivuxolimab in advanced cancers. Data came from immunoSEQ multiplex PCR; TCRdb stores just in-frame clones and leaves some out. The profile shows tens of thousands of clones, more than 70% of them singletons. The source material was CD4+ or CD8+ T cells sorted from blood, sampled in a trial of the OX40 agonist ivuxolimab. These receptor sequences come from an adult with an advanced solid tumor such as melanoma, head and neck, liver or kidney cancer. Both conserved end residues are part of each CDR3. A D gene is named only where the DNA matches it firmly. Some rows have no size entry. The others give once, few or many, or a class for an expanded clone.

cdr3_nt	cdr3_aa	d_call	v_call	clone_size	j_call
TGTGCCAGCAGCTTAGTCCCTAGCGGGGAAGAGACCCAGTACTTC	CASSLVPSGEETQYF	TRBD2	TRBV7-2	NA	TRBJ2-5
TGTGCCAGCAAATCGGGACAGGGGGCGACCGGGGAGCTGTTTTTT	CASKSGQGATGELFF	TRBD1	TRBV6-1	NA	TRBJ2-2
TGTGCCAGCAGTCGAAGCAGGGTGAACACTGAAGCTTTCTTT	CASSRSRVNTEAFF	NA	TRBV9	NA	TRBJ1-1
TGTGCCAGCAGTGATGGCCTCCGCGGATTCTCCTACGAGCAGTACTTC	CASSDGLRGFSYEQYF	NA	TRBV2	NA	TRBJ2-7
TGTGCCAGCAGTCAGGACAGGTTAGAAACCGGGGAGCTGTTTTTT	CASSQDRLETGELFF	TRBD1	TRBV11-2	once	TRBJ2-2
TGTGCCAGCAGCCCGGGACTAGCGGGGGGGCCCTACGAGCAGTACTTC	CASSPGLAGGPYEQYF	TRBD2	TRBV5-4	NA	TRBJ2-7
TGTGCCTGGAGTGTGGGGGCCTCTGGAAACACCATATATTTT	CAWSVGASGNTIYF	NA	TRBV30	NA	TRBJ1-3
TGCGCCACCGGCGATCCGGGACTGGCCTACAATGAGCAGTTCTTC	CATGDPGLAYNEQFF	NA	TRBV5-1	NA	TRBJ2-1
TGTGCCAGCAGGGACCTAGCGGGAGGCGACGAGCAGTACTTC	CASRDLAGGDEQYF	TRBD2	TRBV6-6	NA	TRBJ2-7
TGTGCCAGCAGAGCCCGGGGAGGAATGAACACTGAAGCTTTCTTT	CASRARGGMNTEAFF	NA	TRBV27	NA	TRBJ1-1
TGCGCCAGCAGCCAAGGCACATCTCCAAATTCACCCCTCCACTTT	CASSQGTSPNSPLHF	NA	TRBV4-3	NA	TRBJ1-6
TGTGCCAGCAGTGAACCGTTCGGGCAGGGGGGGGGCGAGCAGTACTTC	CASSEPFGQGGGEQYF	NA	TRBV6-1	NA	TRBJ2-7